The sequence of this T cell receptor (beta chain) was determined in a study of shared clonotypes between healthy human individuals (dated by TCRdb to 2020 to 2021). Regarding the study in general: The cohort comprised two women and three men aged 18 to 49 years. For each donor, CD4 naive and CD4 memory were each run on three plates, CD8 naive on two plates, and CD8 memory on one plate. To estimate repertoire size and how much clonotypes are shared between individuals, the study performed deep sequencing of blood TCR repertoires from about five healthy adults. To increase sequencing depth and limit assay-specific biases, TCR repertoire library preparation and sequencing were carried out by different laboratories using diverse techniques. Leukapheresis yielded between about 0.85 and 10 billion PBMCs per donor.

Taken from cysteine to phenylalanine, the CDR3 has 15 residues. Kept here is only the CDR3 DNA, which spans 45 bases and is read in frame from base 1. The germline V gene (reference sequence) sets CDR1 to SGHNT and CDR2 to YYREEE. Trimming at the junction amounts to 5 bases on V and 0 bases on J, and the germline ends lie 11 bases apart. On the study overall, not on this receptor specifically: Clonotypes shared by all four sorted-subset donors showed higher generation probabilities than non-shared clonotypes. Because the study included a small number of donors, the genetic and exposure-history diversity represented was limited. Pairwise subsampling indicated that sequencing depth was expected to affect the degree of clonotype sharing among donors. Naive subsets generally had larger estimated clonotype richness than memory subsets did. Incomplete sequencing was indicated by rarefaction of sorted-subset datasets, despite the large sequencing depth. Sampling was restricted to blood, and TCR repertoires in tissue are likely to differ from TCR repertoires in blood. About 4.5% of naive CD4, 3% to 4% of naive CD8, about 2.1% of memory CD4, and 0.35% to 0.5% of memory CD8 clonotypes were shared across several donors.

About this clone itself: The clone's antigen remains unknown. No qualities accompany the bases; no much larger clone lies one base away.

Donors were healthy HIV-negative adults with no recently reported acute infections or vaccinations. All donors were Caucasian adults living in Nashville, Tennessee, USA. CD4+ T cells were enriched through magnetic negative selection, after which naive cells were positively selected on CD45RA and the remaining negative fraction served as the memory subset. Blood was collected by leukapheresis, and PBMCs were isolated by Ficoll-Histopaque density gradient centrifugation and then cryopreserved in liquid nitrogen vapor phase. Purity and quantity of every magnetically sorted T cell population were checked by analytical flow cytometry. From each sorted fraction, genomic DNA was isolated and quantified by UV absorbance on a Nanodrop 2000c. TCR CDR3 regions were amplified from genomic DNA by multiplex PCR using the deep immunoSEQ assay. Extracted genomic DNA from each cell subset was distributed evenly across all wells of several immunoSEQ 96-well plates, and each plate was treated as a replicate. For sorted subsets, each replicate PCR was loaded with 200 to 250 ng genomic DNA, equivalent to 25,000 to 35,000 T cell genomes. The purified libraries were quantified using a Qubit 3.0 fluorometer, sized with a Bioanalyzer 2100, and then quantified again using the KAPA Library Quantification kit. Each immunoSEQ 96-well plate was sequenced on its own single-read 150-cycle Illumina NextSeq 550 flow cell. As for the original processing: The immunoSEQ output contained only junctional sequences without quality scores, so filtering could not match that applied to full-length reads. To assign V/J genes and CDR3, sequences were annotated against IMGT germline references using PyIR, a Python wrapper for IgBLAST v1.9. Reads with weak V/J assignments (E-value above 1e-6), missing CDR3, stop codons, out-of-frame junctions, or ambiguous translated residues were removed. V3J clonotypes were defined as sequences sharing an identical inferred V gene, J gene, and CDR3 amino acid sequence. Percentage overlap between repertoires was computed as shared unique clonotypes divided by the size of the smaller repertoire. Three approaches were used to assess repertoire richness: RTK rarefaction, the Chao1 estimator, and Recon v2.1 estimates of unobserved clonotypes. Generation probabilities were computed with OLGA for all TCRbeta clonotypes obtained by the gDNA method from several donors. TCRdb's version of the immuneACCESS table is confined to in-frame rearrangements and falls short of the full clone set. An unresolved V gene accounts for under half of the shortfall where checked; the remainder is of unknown origin. The V and J calls and the clone size are those of that table, but D and trimming were determined from the DNA. The sample table shows 1 million to 1.2 million clones, and approximately 80% are seen once. Jointly, the top ten make up about 0.89% of the sample.

The source is a man between 18 and 29 years old in good health. Some clones in this sample may be carry-over from other donors' samples. Sequencing was performed on memory CD4+ T cells from PBMCs. The cell subset or site label for this specimen denotes: CD45RA-negative fraction. This chain is built from TRBV5-4 and TRBJ2-2; TRBD2 is possibly the D segment (6 matching bases). This receptor has the CDR3 CASRPGGTNTGELFF. The sequence in DNA is TGTGCCAGCAGACCCGGGGGAACGAACACCGGGGAGCTGTTTTTT. Supplemented by the reference TRBV5-4 and TRBJ2-2 proteins around the CDR3, the complete variable domain is ETGVTQSPTHLIKTRGQQVTLRCSSQSGHNTVSWYQQALGQGPQFIFQYYREEENGRGNFPPRFSGLQFPNYSSELNVNALELDDSALYLCASRPGGTNTGELFFGEGSRLTVL.